This TCR beta chain was sequenced for a study of regulatory T cells in long-lasting Graves disease (dated by TCRdb to about 2021). Regarding the study in general: Newly diagnosed Graves' disease patients had taken antithyroid drugs for less than 3 months. Peripheral blood TCR sequencing and RNA sequencing compared persistent Graves' disease patients with newly diagnosed Graves' disease patients. The study took place in China and was registered as a clinical trial. TCR sequencing covered 13 persistent and around 20 newly diagnosed Graves' disease patients, 33 samples in total.

Receptor amplification or capture employed multiplex PCR. The sample was run on an Illumina HiSeq 4000. TCR beta libraries were built with iRepertoire HTBI primers and Arm-PCR amplification of CDR3 regions. Before sequencing, the PCR products went through gel purification. From the authors' description of their analysis: Gene usage analysis of CDR3 amino acid clonotypes relied on the 55 to 80 TRBV and 13 to 15 TRBJ segments identified across samples. COPE and FqMerger were used to merge filtered high-quality paired reads into contigs. BLAST was used to align contigs to the IMGT TRBV, TRBD and TRBJ reference genes, and CDR3 was defined following IMGT. Any clonotype with a frequency above 0.1% was classified as a highly expanded clone. Shannon entropy was used to measure repertoire diversity, and the Gini coefficient was used to measure V-J evenness. A clonotype was considered public if more than one individual shared it. The public reads were reprocessed in TCRdb via fastp at Q25 and MiXCR, keeping in-frame beta chains. A single entry per CDR3 protein holds the most common genes and DNA from its merged rows. The V and J calls shown here were made by TCRdb, not taken from the authors' results. For this sample the table gives a few hundred thousand distinct CDR3 sequences, of which approximately 20% were detected only once. Clones ranked in the top ten supply approximately 14% of the sample.

The time point label corresponds to: newly diagnosed GD, antithyroid drugs for less than 3 months. For both TCR sequencing and RNA sequencing, RNA was extracted from PBMCs in TRIzol. The diagnosis of Graves' disease was made according to American Thyroid Association guidelines. The patients came from an endocrinology department in Xi'an, China. From each patient, approximately 9 milliliters of peripheral blood was collected into an EDTA anticoagulant tube. Ficoll Paque Plus density gradient separation was used to isolate PBMCs, and no further T cell sorting was done. An Agilent 2100 Bioanalyzer and agarose gel were used to check RNA quality, while a NanoDrop 2000 measured RNA concentration. This clonotype was detected ten times or more. Its cognate antigen has yet to be identified. No much larger clone exists at a distance of one base, and base qualities are not known. Findings and caveats that apply to the study as a whole: Lower TCR Shannon entropy and fewer highly expanded clones were observed in persistent Graves' disease patients than in newly diagnosed patients, which suggested clonal expansion. Persistent disease showed preferential use of TRBV28, TRBJ1-2 and TRBJ2-5, whereas newly diagnosed disease favored TRBV20-1 and TRBJ2-1. The authors noted that the small sample size was a limitation that may lower accuracy. Only the TCR beta chain was sequenced and analyzed. Peripheral blood alone was examined, since thyroid tissue, which constituted the primary lesion, could not be accessed. A larger number of public clonotypes was shared among persistent patients (2,741) than among newly diagnosed patients (around 880).

The germline V gene (reference sequence) specifies DFQATT as CDR1 and SNEGSKA as CDR2. V and J are trimmed by 3 bases and 7 bases, and the gene matches miss 9 bases of the junction. The CDR3 goes from the cysteine to the phenylalanine over 14 residues. The entry retains the CDR3 DNA only, 42 bases that are in frame from base 1. These records were also assigned to another study, of T cells in Graves' hyperthyroidism and ophthalmopathy. That second publication adds: Stable Graves' hyperthyroidism was defined as the absence of progression to ophthalmopathy over 18 months of follow-up. Hyperthyroidism patients were newly diagnosed, had a disease duration of under 2 months, and were aged 18 to 65 years. Patients with uncontrolled infections, other autoimmune diseases, pregnancy or lactation were excluded. Diagnoses were established on the basis of clinical symptoms, serum thyroxine and TRAb, thyroid ultrasound, and orbital computed tomography. The TCR CDR3 was subjected to a first round of RT-PCR using the HTBI primer set and the Qiagen OneStep RT-PCR kit. Blood samples also contained most of the expanded thyroid clonotypes (frequency above 0.001), which suggests that blood repertoires may reflect thyroid immune responses. Ophthalmopathy was separated from stable hyperthyroidism by a 13 V-J signature model, with around 88% sensitivity and just over 81% specificity obtained in cross-validation and 80%/75% obtained in testing. In validation, the model predicted progression to ophthalmopathy a median of about 6.8 months before onset, with roughly 68% sensitivity and more than 72% specificity. A discovery cohort of around 98 patients, roughly 40 with Graves' ophthalmopathy and about 58 with stable Graves' hyperthyroidism, was used to find distinguishing TCR V-J signatures. Prospective prediction of ophthalmopathy was tested in an independent validation cohort consisting of some 18 hyperthyroidism patients and some 16 patients who later progressed to ophthalmopathy. The 85 to 100 discovery patients were randomly split 7:3 into training and test sets. The study also compared thyroid tissue and blood T-cell repertoires from more than five Graves' hyperthyroidism patients. Following sampling, methimazole starting at 30 mg daily was given to hyperthyroidism patients, and high-dose intravenous methylprednisolone was given to ophthalmopathy patients. A second multiplex PCR round built the libraries, followed by size selection and purification. Paired-end sequencing of the libraries was performed with 100 bp reads on an Illumina HiSeq2000. SOAPnuke was used to process the raw data, with reads discarded if the reads contained adapters or uncalled bases, had a mean Phred below 15, or lacked an exact constant-primer or identifier match. High-quality paired reads were merged using COPE v1.2.5, and each unique nucleotide sequence was defined as a clonotype. MiTCR v1.1 was used to align the clonotypes against IMGT TRBV, TRBD and TRBJ reference segments. The analysis included only V-J combinations with a frequency above 0.0001, which together covered 99% to 99.2% of the repertoires. The TCS score was defined as the ratio of F50 (clonal expansion) to E x V (chaos), calculated using BLOSUM62-based TCRdist between CDR3 peptides within each V-J. Welch's t-statistics and random forest reduced around 520 V-J features to 13, which were used in a naive Bayes classifier (R e1071). Sample size was not statistically predetermined, and investigators were not blinded to group allocation. The paper describes TCR Vbeta CDR3 sequencing of 135 peripheral blood samples, made up of some 42 ophthalmopathy patients, 70 to 80 hyperthyroidism patients and 17 progressor patients.

The receptor chain draws on TRBV20-1 and TRBJ2-7, with 10 central nucleotides matching TRBD2. This sample comprised peripheral blood mononuclear cells (PBMCs), obtained at new diagnosis, from a patient treated with antithyroid drugs. The sequence was collected from a woman in her 30s with Graves disease. Donor details come from another sample of the same person, matched by shared clones. The base sequence is TGCAGTGCTAGGGTGAGCGGGGGGGCTAGTGAGCAGTACTTC. Its protein product is CSARVSGGASEQYF.